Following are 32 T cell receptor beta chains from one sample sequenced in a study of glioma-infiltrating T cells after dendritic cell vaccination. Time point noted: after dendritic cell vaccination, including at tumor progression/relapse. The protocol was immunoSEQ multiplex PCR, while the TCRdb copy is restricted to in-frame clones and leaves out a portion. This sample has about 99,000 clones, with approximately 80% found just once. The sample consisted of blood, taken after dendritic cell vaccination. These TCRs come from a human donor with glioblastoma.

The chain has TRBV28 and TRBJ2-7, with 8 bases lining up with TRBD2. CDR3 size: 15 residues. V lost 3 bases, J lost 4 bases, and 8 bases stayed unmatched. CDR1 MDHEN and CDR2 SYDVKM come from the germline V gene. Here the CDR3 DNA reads TGTGCCAGCAGTTTTATACATAGCGGGGTATACGAGCAGTACTTC. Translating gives CASSFIHSGVYEQYF.

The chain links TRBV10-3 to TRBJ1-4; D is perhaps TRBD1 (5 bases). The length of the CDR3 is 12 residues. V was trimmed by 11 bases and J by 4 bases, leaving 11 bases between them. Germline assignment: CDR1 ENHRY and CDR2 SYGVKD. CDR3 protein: CASTGNNEKLFF. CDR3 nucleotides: TGTGCCTCAACAGGAAATAATGAAAAACTGTTTTTT.

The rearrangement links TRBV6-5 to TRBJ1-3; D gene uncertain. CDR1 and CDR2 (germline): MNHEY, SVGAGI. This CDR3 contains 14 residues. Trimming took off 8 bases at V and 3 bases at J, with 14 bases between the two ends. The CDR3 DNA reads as TGTGCCAGCGGCCAAACGGGGTTTGGAAACACCATATATTTT. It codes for CASGQTGFGNTIYF.

The chain's CDR3 is CASSPGTGASYYEQYF. CDR3 DNA: TGTGCCAGCTCACCTGGAACAGGGGCTTCTTACTACGAGCAGTACTTC. The V and J genes are TRBV18 and TRBJ2-7; 7 bases are shared with TRBD1. CDR3 size: 16 residues. Per the germline V gene, CDR1 is KGHSH and CDR2 is LQKENI. V gave up 3 bases and J gave up 3 bases; unmatched junction bases: 11.

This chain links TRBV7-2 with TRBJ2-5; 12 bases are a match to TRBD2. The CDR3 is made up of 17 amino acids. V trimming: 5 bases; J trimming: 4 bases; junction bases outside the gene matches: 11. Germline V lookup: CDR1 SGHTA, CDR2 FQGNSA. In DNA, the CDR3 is TGTGCCAGCAGCCAAGTGGCTAGCGGGGGGGCCGGAGAGACCCAGTACTTC. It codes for CASSQVASGGAGETQYF.

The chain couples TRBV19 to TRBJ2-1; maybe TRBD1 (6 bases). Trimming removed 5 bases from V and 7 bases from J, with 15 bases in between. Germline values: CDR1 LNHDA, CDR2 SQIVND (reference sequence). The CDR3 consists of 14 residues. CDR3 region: CASSPRDTLNEQFF. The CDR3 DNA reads TGTGCCAGTAGTCCACGGGACACACTAAATGAGCAGTTCTTC.

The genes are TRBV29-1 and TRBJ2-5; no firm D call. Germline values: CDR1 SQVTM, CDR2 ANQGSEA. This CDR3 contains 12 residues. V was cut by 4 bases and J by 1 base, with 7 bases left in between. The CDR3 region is CSVGPSQETQYF. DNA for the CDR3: TGCAGCGTTGGGCCCAGCCAAGAGACCCAGTACTTC.

Here the CDR3 DNA reads TGTGCCAGCAGCCAATCCTGGGGGGGTAATGAAAAACTGTTTTTT. Its translation is CASSQSWGGNEKLFF. The chain combines TRBV4-2 with TRBJ1-4; possible D gene TRBD1, 5 bases. The length of the CDR3 is 15 residues. From germline, CDR1 is LGHNA and CDR2 YNFKEQ. Trimming shortened V by 2 bases and J by 4 bases, and 11 bases separated the two germline ends.

The CDR3 is CASSQEQGAFLTEAFF. Written as DNA, the CDR3 is TGCGCCAGCAGCCAAGAGCAAGGGGCCTTTTTAACTGAAGCTTTCTTT. This chain connects TRBV4-1 to TRBJ1-1; D perhaps matches TRBD1 (5 bases). The V end was cut by 0 bases, the J end by 5 bases, with 16 bases between. In germline, CDR1 is MGHRA, CDR2 YSYEKL. This CDR3 has 16 amino acids.

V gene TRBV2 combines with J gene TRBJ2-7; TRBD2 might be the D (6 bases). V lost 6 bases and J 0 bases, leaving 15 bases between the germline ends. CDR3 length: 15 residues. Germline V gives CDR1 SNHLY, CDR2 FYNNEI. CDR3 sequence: CASSKGRGRSYEQYF. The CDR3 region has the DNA TGTGCCAGCAGCAAAGGGCGGGGTCGCTCCTACGAGCAGTACTTC.

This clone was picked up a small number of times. The CDR3 coding sequence is TGTGGCCTTGACAGGGGAGGTGGAAACACCATATATTTT. Translating gives CGLDRGGGNTIYF. V is TRBV30 and J is TRBJ1-3; 8 bases are a match to TRBD1. From germline, CDR1 is GTSNPN and CDR2 SVGIG (reference sequence). The length of the CDR3 is 13 residues.

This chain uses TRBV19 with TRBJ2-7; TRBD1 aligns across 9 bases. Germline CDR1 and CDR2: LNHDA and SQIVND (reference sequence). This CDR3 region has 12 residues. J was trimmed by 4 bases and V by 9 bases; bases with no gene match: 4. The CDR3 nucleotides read TGTGCCAGCGGGGGACAGGGATACGAGCAGTACTTC. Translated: CASGGQGYEQYF.

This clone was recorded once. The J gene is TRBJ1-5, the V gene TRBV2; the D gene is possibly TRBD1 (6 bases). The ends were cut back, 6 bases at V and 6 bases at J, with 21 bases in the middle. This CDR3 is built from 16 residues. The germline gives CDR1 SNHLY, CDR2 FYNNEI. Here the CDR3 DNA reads TGTGCCAGCAGCCGCCCGAGGGCAGGGGCGTCTCAGCCCCAGCATTTT. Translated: CASSRPRAGASQPQHF. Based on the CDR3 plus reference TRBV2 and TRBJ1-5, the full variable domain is EPEVTQTPSHQVTQMGQEVILRCVPISNHLYFYWYRQILGQKVEFLVSFYNNEISEKSEIFDDQFSVERPDGSNFTLKIRSTKLEDSAMYFCASSRPRAGASQPQHFGDGTRLSIL.

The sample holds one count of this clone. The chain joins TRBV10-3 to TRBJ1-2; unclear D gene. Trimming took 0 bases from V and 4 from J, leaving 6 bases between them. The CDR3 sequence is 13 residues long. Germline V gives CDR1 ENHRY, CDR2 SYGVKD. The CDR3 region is CAISESGLYGYTF. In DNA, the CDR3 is TGTGCCATCAGTGAGTCTGGCCTCTATGGCTACACCTTC.

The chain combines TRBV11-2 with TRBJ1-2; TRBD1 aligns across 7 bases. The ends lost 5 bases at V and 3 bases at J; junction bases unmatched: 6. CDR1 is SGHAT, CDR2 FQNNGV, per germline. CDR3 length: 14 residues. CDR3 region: CASSRTTGDYGYTF. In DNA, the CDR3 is TGTGCCAGCAGCCGAACCACAGGGGACTATGGCTACACCTTC.

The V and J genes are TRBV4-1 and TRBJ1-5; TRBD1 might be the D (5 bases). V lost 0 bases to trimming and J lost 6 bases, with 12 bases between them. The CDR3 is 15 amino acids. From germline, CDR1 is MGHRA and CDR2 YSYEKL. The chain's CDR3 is CASSQEGPGSQPQHF. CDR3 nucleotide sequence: TGCGCCAGCAGCCAAGAGGGGCCCGGGTCTCAGCCCCAGCATTTT.

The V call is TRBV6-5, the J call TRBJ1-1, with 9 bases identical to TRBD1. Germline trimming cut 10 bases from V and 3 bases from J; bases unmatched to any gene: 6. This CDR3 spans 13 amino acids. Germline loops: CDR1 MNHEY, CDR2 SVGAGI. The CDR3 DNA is TGTGCCACCAGGGACAGGGTGTACACTGAAGCTTTCTTT. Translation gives CATRDRVYTEAFF.

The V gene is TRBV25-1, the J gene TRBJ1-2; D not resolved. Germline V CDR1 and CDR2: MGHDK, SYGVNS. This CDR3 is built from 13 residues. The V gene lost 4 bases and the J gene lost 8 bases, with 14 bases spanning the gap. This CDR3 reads CASSGDTMGGYTF. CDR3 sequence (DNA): TGTGCCAGCAGTGGAGACACGATGGGCGGCTACACCTTC.

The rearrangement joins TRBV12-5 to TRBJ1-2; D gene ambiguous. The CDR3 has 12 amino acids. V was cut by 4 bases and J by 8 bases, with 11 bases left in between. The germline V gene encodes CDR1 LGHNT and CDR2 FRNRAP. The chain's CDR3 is CASGSPPGGYTF. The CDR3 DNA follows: TGTGCTAGTGGTTCTCCCCCGGGGGGCTACACCTTC.

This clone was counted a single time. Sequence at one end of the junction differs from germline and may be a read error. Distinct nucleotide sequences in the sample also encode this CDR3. The CDR3 region is CASSSQLAGGQETQYF. In DNA, the CDR3 is TGTGCCAGTAGTTCCCAACTAGCGGGGGGCCAAGAGACTCAGTACTTC. This chain joins TRBV19 and TRBJ2-5, with 12 bases that match TRBD2. Germline V lookup: CDR1 LNHDA, CDR2 SQIVND (reference sequence). This CDR3 comprises 16 residues.

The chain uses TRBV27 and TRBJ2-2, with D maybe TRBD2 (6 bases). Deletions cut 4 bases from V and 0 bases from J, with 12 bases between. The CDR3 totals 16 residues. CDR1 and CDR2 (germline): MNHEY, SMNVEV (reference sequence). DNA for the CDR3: TGTGCCAGCAGTTCAAGCGGGCCGGCGAACACCGGGGAGCTGTTTTTT. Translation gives CASSSSGPANTGELFF.

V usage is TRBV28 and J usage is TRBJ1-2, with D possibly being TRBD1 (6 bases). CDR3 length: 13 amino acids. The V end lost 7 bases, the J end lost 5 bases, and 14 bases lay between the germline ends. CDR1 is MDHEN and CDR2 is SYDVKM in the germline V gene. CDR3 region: CASIPSTGYGYTF. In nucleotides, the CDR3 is TGTGCCAGCATTCCATCGACAGGATATGGCTACACCTTC.

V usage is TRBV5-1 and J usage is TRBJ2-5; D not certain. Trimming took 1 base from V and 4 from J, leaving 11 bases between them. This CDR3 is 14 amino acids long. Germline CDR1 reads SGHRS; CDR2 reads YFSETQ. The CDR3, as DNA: TGCGCCAGCAGCTTGACCGCTGGGCGAGAGACCCAGTACTTC. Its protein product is CASSLTAGRETQYF.

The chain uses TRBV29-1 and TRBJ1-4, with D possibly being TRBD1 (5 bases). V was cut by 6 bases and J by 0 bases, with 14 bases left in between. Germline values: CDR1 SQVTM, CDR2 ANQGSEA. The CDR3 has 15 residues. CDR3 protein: CSVLLLQATNEKLFF. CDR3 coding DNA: TGCAGCGTCCTCCTGTTACAGGCAACTAATGAAAAACTGTTTTTT.

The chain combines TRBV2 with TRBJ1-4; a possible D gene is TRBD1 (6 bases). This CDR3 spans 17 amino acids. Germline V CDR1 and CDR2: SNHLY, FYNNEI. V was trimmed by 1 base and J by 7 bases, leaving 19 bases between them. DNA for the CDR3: TGTGCCAGCAGTGAAGTTATGGACAGCCTTATAGGTGAAAAACTGTTTTTT. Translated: CASSEVMDSLIGEKLFF.

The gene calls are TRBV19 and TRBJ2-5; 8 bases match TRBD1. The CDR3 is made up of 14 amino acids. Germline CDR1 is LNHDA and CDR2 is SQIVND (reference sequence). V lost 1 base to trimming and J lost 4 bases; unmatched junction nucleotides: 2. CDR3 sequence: CASSIGTGIETQYF. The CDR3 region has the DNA TGTGCCAGTAGTATAGGGACAGGGATAGAGACCCAGTACTTC. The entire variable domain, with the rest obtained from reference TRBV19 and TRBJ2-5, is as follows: DGGITQSPKYLFRKEGQNVTLSCEQNLNHDAMYWYRQDPGQGLRLIYYSQIVNDFQKGDIAEGYSVSREKKESFPLTVTSAQKNPTAFYLCASSIGTGIETQYFGPGTRLLVL.

The CDR3, as DNA: TGTGCCAGCAGCGTAGGTGGGACTAGCCGATACAATGAGCAGTTCTTC. Its protein product is CASSVGGTSRYNEQFF. This chain joins TRBV9 and TRBJ2-1; TRBD2 matches at 9 bases. Losses at the gene ends were 0 bases for V and 4 bases for J; bases not matched to a gene: 5. CDR3 length: 16 amino acids. Germline CDR1 reads SGDLS; CDR2 reads YYNGEE. The complete variable domain, with remaining parts taken from reference TRBV9 and TRBJ2-1, reads DSGVTQTPKHLITATGQRVTLRCSPRSGDLSVYWYQQSLDQGLQFLIQYYNGEERAKGNILERFSAQQFPDLHSELNLSSLELGDSALYFCASSVGGTSRYNEQFFGPGTRLTVL.

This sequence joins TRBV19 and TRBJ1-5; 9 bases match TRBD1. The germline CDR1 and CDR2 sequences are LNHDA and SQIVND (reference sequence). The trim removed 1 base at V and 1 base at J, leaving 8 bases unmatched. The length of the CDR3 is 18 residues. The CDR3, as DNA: TGTGCCAGTAGTATAGGGACAGGGGTTGTTGAGAGCAATCAGCCCCAGCATTTT. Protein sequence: CASSIGTGVVESNQPQHF.

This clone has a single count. The CDR3 region is CASSKTGAVVYGYTF. CDR3 DNA: TGTGCCAGCAGCAAAACAGGGGCTGTGGTCTATGGCTACACCTTC. The rearrangement links TRBV7-9 to TRBJ1-2; 7 nucleotides agree with TRBD1. J was trimmed by 4 bases and V by 5 bases; bases with no gene match: 10. The CDR3 runs 15 residues. Per the germline V gene, CDR1 is SEHNR and CDR2 is FQNEAQ (reference sequence).

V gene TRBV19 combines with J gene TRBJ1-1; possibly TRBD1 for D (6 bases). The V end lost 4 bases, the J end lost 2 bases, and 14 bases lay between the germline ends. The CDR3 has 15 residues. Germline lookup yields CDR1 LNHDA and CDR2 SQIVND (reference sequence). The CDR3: CASSTGTRRNTEAFF. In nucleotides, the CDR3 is TGTGCCAGTAGTACCGGGACACGGAGAAACACTGAAGCTTTCTTT. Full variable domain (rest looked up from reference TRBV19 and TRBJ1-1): DGGITQSPKYLFRKEGQNVTLSCEQNLNHDAMYWYRQDPGQGLRLIYYSQIVNDFQKGDIAEGYSVSREKKESFPLTVTSAQKNPTAFYLCASSTGTRRNTEAFFGQGTRLTVV.

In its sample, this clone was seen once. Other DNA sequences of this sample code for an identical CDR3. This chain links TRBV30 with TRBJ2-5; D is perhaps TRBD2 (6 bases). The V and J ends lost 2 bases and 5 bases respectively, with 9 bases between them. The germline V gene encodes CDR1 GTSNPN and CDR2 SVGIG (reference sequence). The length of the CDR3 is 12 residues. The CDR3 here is CAWSPRGETQYF. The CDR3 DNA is TGTGCCTGGAGTCCCCGGGGGGAGACCCAGTACTTC.

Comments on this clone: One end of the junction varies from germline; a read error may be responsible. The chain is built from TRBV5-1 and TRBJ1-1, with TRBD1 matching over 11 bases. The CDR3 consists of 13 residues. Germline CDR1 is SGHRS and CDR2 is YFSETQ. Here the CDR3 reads CASSLGQGGLAFF. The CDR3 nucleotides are TGCGCCAGCAGTTTGGGACAGGGGGGTTTAGCTTTCTTT.